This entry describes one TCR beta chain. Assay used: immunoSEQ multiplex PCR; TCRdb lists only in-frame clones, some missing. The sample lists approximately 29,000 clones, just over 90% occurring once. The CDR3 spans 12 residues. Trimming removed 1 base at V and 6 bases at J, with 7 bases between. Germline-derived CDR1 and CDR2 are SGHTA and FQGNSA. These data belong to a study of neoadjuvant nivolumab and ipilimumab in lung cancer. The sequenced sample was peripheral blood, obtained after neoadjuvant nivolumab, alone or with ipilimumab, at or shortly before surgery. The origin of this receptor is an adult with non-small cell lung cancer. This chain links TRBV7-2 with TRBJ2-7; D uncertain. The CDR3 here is CASSLGGSEQYF. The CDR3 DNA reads TGTGCCAGCAGCTTAGGGGGTAGCGAGCAGTACTTC.